The source of this T cell receptor beta chain is a study of vaccination and CD4 T cells after COVID-19. As for the study in general: Overlapping peptides of the spike proteins of SARS-CoV-2, HCoV-NL63, HCoV-OC43 and HCoV-229E were used for cell stimulation.

Stated treatment: approximately nine-day PBMC culture with coronavirus spike peptide pools or control peptides (ViraFEST assay). It was before the COVID-19 pandemic (2011-2018) that the unexposed donor's CD4+ T cells were collected. Researchers reported culturing under 2.5 million PBMCs per well with roughly 10 IU/ml IL-2 and roughly 9.8 ug/ml peptide pools. Points on this clonotype: The antigen is undetermined.

CDR1 and CDR2 (germline): MNHEY, SMNVEV (reference sequence). J was trimmed by 1 base and V by 6 bases; bases with no gene match: 5. The CDR3 is 17 residues long. With the Oncomine TCR Beta short-read assay, DNA from cultured CD4+ T cells was sequenced. DNA came from CD4+ T cells after culture. A single record per CDR3 protein comes from TCRdb applying MiXCR to the PCR reads. The sample records over 9,000 distinct CDR3 sequences, almost 30% being singletons. This receptor was taken from a human donor in good health. The specimen was CD4+ T cells from blood, cultured in vitro. The V and J genes are TRBV27 and TRBJ2-1; 14 bases match TRBD2. CDR3 DNA: TGTGCCAGCAGGGGACTAGCGGGAGCCGTATCCTACAATGAGCAGTTCTTC. Translating gives CASRGLAGAVSYNEQFF.